These 23 T cell receptor beta chains were all obtained from the same sample, sequenced in a study of CD8+CD57+ T cells in acquired aplastic anemia. Patients included in sequencing had previously demonstrated CD8+CD57+ cell expansion by flow cytometry. Profiling that covered TCR beta VDJ and CDR3 relied on genomic DNA as its template. TCRdb recomputed calls from the reads with MiXCR, one row per CDR3 protein. The sample lists about 160,000 distinct CDR3 sequences; 45% to 55% were seen once. Sequenced material: sorted CD4+, CD8+, or CD8+CD57+ T cells (not recorded which) from PBMCs. These receptors were taken from a human donor with aplastic anemia.

This clonotype was seen at least ten times. V is TRBV9 and J is TRBJ2-1; 9 positions agree with TRBD1. This CDR3 spans 14 amino acids. Germline lookup yields CDR1 SGDLS and CDR2 YYNGEE. V gave up 3 bases and J gave up 8 bases; unmatched junction bases: 6. This CDR3 is CASSAHRGQDEQFF. In DNA, the CDR3 is TGTGCCAGCAGCGCACACAGGGGGCAGGATGAGCAGTTCTTC.

In its sample, this clonotype was seen many times. J is TRBJ2-5 and V is TRBV12-3 or TRBV12-4; 8 nucleotides align to TRBD2. Germline trimming cut 3 bases from V and 1 base from J; bases unmatched to any gene: 4. The CDR3 runs to 15 residues. This CDR3 is CASSLSGRSQETQYF. DNA of the CDR3: TGTGCCAGCAGTTTGAGCGGGAGAAGCCAAGAGACCCAGTACTTC.

This clonotype has ten or more counts. The genes are TRBV19 and TRBJ1-1; D is unclear. The length of the CDR3 is 12 residues. Trimming stripped 3 bases from V and 8 bases from J, with 10 bases between. In germline, CDR1 is LNHDA, CDR2 SQIVND (reference sequence). The CDR3: CASSIGSLEAFF. The CDR3 DNA sequence: TGTGCCAGTAGTATCGGTTCACTAGAAGCTTTCTTT.

The chain uses TRBV10-3 and TRBJ2-1, with 10 bases identical to TRBD2. This CDR3 has 14 residues. The germline CDR1 and CDR2 sequences are ENHRY and SYGVKD. V gave up 11 bases and J gave up 9 bases; unmatched junction bases: 13. This CDR3 reads CAARAGTSVVEQFF. In nucleotides, the CDR3 is TGTGCCGCCAGGGCCGGGACTAGCGTCGTTGAGCAGTTCTTC.

This clonotype was detected many times. The CDR3 reads CAIRRTGGAIEQYF. The CDR3 DNA reads as TGTGCCATCCGAAGGACAGGGGGCGCGATCGAGCAGTACTTC. The V gene is TRBV10-3, the J gene TRBJ2-7; the match to TRBD1 covers 11 bases. The germline V gene encodes CDR1 ENHRY and CDR2 SYGVKD. CDR3 length: 14 residues. V dropped 8 bases and J dropped 6; count of bases not matched to a gene: 9.

The chain recombines TRBV29-1 with TRBJ1-5; unclear D gene. The CDR3 contains 14 residues. CDR1 is SQVTM and CDR2 is ANQGSEA in the germline V gene. V was clipped by 6 bases and J by 0 bases, with 12 bases between them. CDR3 sequence reads: CSVAKAGSNQPQHF. CDR3 DNA: TGCAGCGTCGCTAAGGCAGGTAGCAATCAGCCCCAGCATTTT.

The chain joins TRBV10-3 to TRBJ2-5; D is perhaps TRBD2 (6 bases). V was clipped by 6 bases and J by 5 bases, with 13 bases between them. CDR1 and CDR2 from the germline V gene are ENHRY and SYGVKD. CDR3 length: 13 residues. As DNA, the CDR3 is TGTGCCATCAGCAACACTAGCCTTGAGACCCAGTACTTC. Its translation is CAISNTSLETQYF.

The chain couples TRBV2 to TRBJ2-2; D is unclear. Trimming cost V 7 bases and J 3 bases, with 12 bases left between them. Germline V gene lookup returns CDR1 SNHLY and CDR2 FYNNEI. This CDR3 contains 14 residues. The CDR3 protein is CASIRQLDTGELFF. CDR3 nucleotides: TGTGCCAGCATACGTCAACTTGACACCGGGGAGCTGTTTTTT.

The table lists this clonotype with many counts. The chain joins TRBV19 to TRBJ1-2; D call uncertain. Trimming shortened V by 4 bases and J by 5 bases, and 17 bases separated the two germline ends. There are 15 residues in the CDR3. Germline V gene sequence: CDR1 LNHDA, CDR2 SQIVND (reference sequence). The CDR3 region has the DNA TGTGCCAGTAGTACCTCCCTATTAGGTGGGTATGGCTACACCTTC. Translating gives CASSTSLLGGYGYTF.

V usage is TRBV2 and J usage is TRBJ1-2; D is ambiguous. CDR3 length: 13 residues. Germline values: CDR1 SNHLY, CDR2 FYNNEI. The germline V and J ends were trimmed by 0 bases and 4 bases, with 6 bases remaining between them. This CDR3 reads CASSEAFSYGYTF. For the CDR3, the DNA is TGTGCCAGCAGTGAAGCCTTCAGCTATGGCTACACCTTC.

About this clonotype: Given a much more abundant clone one base away, this may be a read error. This chain joins TRBV6-1 and TRBJ2-5; weak D call: TRBD2 (6 bases). V was shortened by 3 bases and J by 4 bases, with 15 bases between the two germline ends. From germline, CDR1 is MNHNS and CDR2 SASEGT. The CDR3 is made up of 15 amino acids. The DNA for the CDR3 is TGTGCCAGCAGTGATTTGGGGGGTCCGATAGAGACCCAGTACTTC. Translating it yields CASSDLGGPIETQYF.

This chain joins TRBV29-1 and TRBJ1-1, with D uncertain. The germline V and J ends were trimmed by 7 bases and 5 bases, with 14 bases remaining between them. This CDR3 has 12 amino acids. In germline, CDR1 is SQVTM, CDR2 ANQGSEA. Written as DNA, the CDR3 is TGCAGCGCGTGGACGGGAGAAACTGAAGCTTTCTTT. Its translation is CSAWTGETEAFF.

This clonotype was detected a few times. As DNA, the CDR3 is TGTGCCAGCAGCTTGGGGGGTAGCGGGAGGTCTGTCCACGCAGATACGCAGTATTTT. Encoded protein: CASSLGGSGRSVHADTQYF. The chain carries TRBV5-4 and TRBJ2-3, with 10 bases fitting TRBD2. The trim removed 0 bases at V and 4 bases at J, leaving 14 bases unmatched. In germline, CDR1 is SGHNT, CDR2 YYREEE (reference sequence). The CDR3 contains 19 residues.

This clonotype was picked up many times. The rearrangement uses TRBV12-3 or TRBV12-4 and TRBJ2-7, with 7 bases lining up with TRBD1. This CDR3 has 14 amino acids. V was pared by 2 bases and J by 2 bases, with 3 bases of the junction left unmatched. CDR3 coding DNA: TGTGCCAGCAGTTTAAGGGACAGTACCTACGAGCAGTACTTC. This sequence encodes CASSLRDSTYEQYF.

This clonotype was seen more than once but under ten times. The chain recombines TRBV5-1 with TRBJ2-7; perhaps D is TRBD1 or TRBD2 (5 bases each). From germline, CDR1 is SGHRS and CDR2 YFSETQ. V lost 6 bases to trimming and J lost 3 bases, with 16 bases between them. This CDR3 has 14 residues. Here the CDR3 reads CASNPGRVHYEQYF. In DNA, the CDR3 is TGCGCCAGCAACCCGGGACGGGTTCACTACGAGCAGTACTTC. Full variable domain (outside the CDR3, taken from reference TRBV5-1 and TRBJ2-7): KAGVTQTPRYLIKTRGQQVTLSCSPISGHRSVSWYQQTPGQGLQFLFEYFSETQRNKGNFPGRFSGRQFSNSRSEMNVSTLELGDSALYLCASNPGRVHYEQYFGPGTRLTVT.

This sequence joins TRBV20-1 and TRBJ2-3, with 11 bases matching TRBD2. This CDR3 is 16 amino acids long. Trimming cost V 2 bases and J 0 bases; bases outside gene matches: 4. CDR1 is DFQATT and CDR2 is SNEGSKA in the germline V gene (reference sequence). The CDR3 is CSARRLAGGSTDTQYF. In DNA, the CDR3 is TGCAGTGCTAGACGCCTAGCGGGAGGAAGCACAGATACGCAGTATTTT.

The chain couples TRBV27 to TRBJ1-2; D is unclear. The length of the CDR3 is 13 residues. Trimming pared 3 bases from V and 5 bases from J, leaving 10 bases between. The germline CDR1 and CDR2 sequences are MNHEY and SMNVEV (reference sequence). The CDR3 DNA reads as TGTGCCAGCAGTTTTGGGGAGGAGTATGGCTACACCTTC. Amino acid sequence: CASSFGEEYGYTF.

This clonotype appeared many times. This sequence joins TRBV6-5 and TRBJ1-1; 7 bases are shared with TRBD1. V dropped 2 bases and J dropped 5; count of bases not matched to a gene: 5. The V gene's germline CDR1 is MNHEY and CDR2 SVGAGI. This CDR3 is built from 14 residues. CDR3 sequence reads: CASSYRTGGTEAFF. DNA for the CDR3: TGTGCCAGCAGTTACCGGACAGGCGGGACTGAAGCTTTCTTT.

This clonotype was seen a handful of times. This sequence joins TRBV2 and TRBJ2-5; D is perhaps TRBD2 (5 bases). The CDR3 runs to 14 residues. Germline V gene sequence: CDR1 SNHLY, CDR2 FYNNEI. The V and J ends lost 4 bases and 1 base respectively, with 10 bases between them. In nucleotides, the CDR3 is TGTGCCAGCAGTGGGATTAGCGCCCAAGAGACCCAGTACTTC. Encoded protein: CASSGISAQETQYF. The complete variable domain, with remaining parts taken from reference TRBV2 and TRBJ2-5, reads EPEVTQTPSHQVTQMGQEVILRCVPISNHLYFYWYRQILGQKVEFLVSFYNNEISEKSEIFDDQFSVERPDGSNFTLKIRSTKLEDSAMYFCASSGISAQETQYFGPGTRLLVL.

This rearrangement joins TRBV11-1 to TRBJ2-4, with D perhaps TRBD2 (7 bases). Germline CDR1 reads SGHAT; CDR2 reads FQDESV (reference sequence). The CDR3 is made up of 15 amino acids. V dropped 5 bases and J dropped 3 bases, with 14 bases sitting between them. The CDR3 here is CASSQRGGGKNIQYF. CDR3 DNA: TGTGCCAGCAGCCAGCGGGGAGGGGGCAAAAACATTCAGTACTTC.

This clonotype was seen repeatedly, ten times or more. The chain joins TRBV6-1 to TRBJ1-2, with 7 bases aligning to TRBD1. The trim removed 6 bases at V and 8 bases at J, leaving 6 bases unmatched. The CDR3 contains 12 residues. In germline, CDR1 is MNHNS, CDR2 SASEGT. This CDR3 reads CASSEQGQGYTF. In DNA form, the CDR3 reads TGTGCCAGCAGCGAACAGGGGCAGGGCTACACCTTC.

J is TRBJ2-1 and V is TRBV6-5, with D possibly matching TRBD1 (6 bases). With 2 bases removed from V and 7 bases from J, the gap between germline ends came to 9 bases. Per germline, CDR1 MNHEY and CDR2 SVGAGI. This CDR3 is built from 13 residues. In nucleotides, the CDR3 is TGTGCCAGCAGTTACCGGGACAAGAATGAGCAGTTCTTC. It encodes CASSYRDKNEQFF.

At least ten counts were recorded for this clonotype. The chain employs TRBV6-1 and TRBJ2-1; TRBD2 agrees at 10 bases. This CDR3 spans 15 amino acids. Trimming cost V 6 bases and J 4 bases; bases outside gene matches: 6. CDR1 and CDR2 from the germline V gene are MNHNS and SASEGT. The CDR3 coding sequence is TGTGCCAGCAGAAGGACTAGCGGTTCGTACAATGAGCAGTTCTTC. Translation gives CASRRTSGSYNEQFF.